Presented here are 14 T cell receptor beta chains from one specimen sequenced in a study of cytomegalovirus exposure and HLA in healthy donors. Researchers ran the PCR with 60 Vbeta and 13 Jbeta primers. The assay was immunoSEQ multiplex PCR, and TCRdb's table has in-frame clones only and misses some. The repertoire has about 210,000 clones, roughly four fifths of them found once; the top ten carry 3.4%. Input material: PBMCs. The origin of the receptors is a man aged 40-55 years in good health and CMV-seropositive.

This clone was seen once. The chain uses TRBV9 and TRBJ1-2; 7 positions agree with TRBD1. V shed 3 bases, J shed 0 bases, and the junction held 2 bases outside the gene matches. The CDR3 runs to 14 residues. Germline CDR1 and CDR2: SGDLS and YYNGEE. The CDR3 here is CASSADRPNYGYTF. DNA for the CDR3: TGTGCCAGCAGCGCGGACAGGCCTAACTATGGCTACACCTTC.

The chain links TRBV4-3 to TRBJ1-3, with 12 positions matching TRBD1. CDR3 size: 18 residues. Losses at the gene ends were 0 bases for V and 3 bases for J; bases not matched to a gene: 6. In germline, CDR1 is LGHNA, CDR2 YSLEER. This CDR3 reads CASSQDLRDRGLGNTIYF. In DNA form, the CDR3 reads TGCGCCAGCAGCCAAGATCTCAGGGACAGGGGGCTTGGAAACACCATATATTTT.

This clone appeared a few times. The chain carries TRBV6-6 and TRBJ2-3; 11 nucleotides line up with TRBD2. Germline trimming cut 6 bases from V and 6 bases from J; bases unmatched to any gene: 8. The CDR3 length is 15 residues. CDR1 is MNHNY and CDR2 is SVGAGI in the germline V gene (reference sequence). CDR3 in DNA: TGTGCCAGCAGGGGACTAGCGGCCCGCTCCGATACGCAGTATTTT. Its protein product is CASRGLAARSDTQYF.

V gene TRBV6-5 combines with J gene TRBJ1-6; D gene ambiguous. CDR3 length equals 14 residues. V lost 5 bases, J lost 4 bases, and 9 bases lay in between. From germline, CDR1 is MNHEY and CDR2 SVGAGI. This CDR3 is CASSPGAYNSPLHF. In nucleotides, the CDR3 is TGTGCCAGCAGTCCGGGAGCATATAATTCACCCCTCCACTTT.

The chain has TRBV5-6 and TRBJ1-2; TRBD1 is a possible D gene (5 bases). The CDR3 runs to 13 residues. V lost 4 bases, J lost 4 bases, and 11 bases lay in between. CDR1 and CDR2 from the germline V gene are SGHDT and YYEEEE. The CDR3 nucleotides are TGTGCCAGCAGCCTCGGAGGGGCCTATGGCTACACCTTC. It translates to CASSLGGAYGYTF.

This chain connects TRBV5-1 to TRBJ2-2; D remains unclear. From germline, CDR1 is SGHRS and CDR2 YFSETQ. The V gene lost 5 bases and the J gene lost 3 bases, with 14 bases spanning the gap. This CDR3 region has 15 residues. CDR3 amino acids: CASRGPLPDTGELFF. Here the CDR3 DNA reads TGCGCCAGCAGGGGCCCGTTGCCGGACACCGGGGAGCTGTTTTTT.

This chain connects TRBV2 to TRBJ2-1; maybe TRBD2 (5 bases). Trimming pared 4 bases from V and 10 bases from J, leaving 11 bases between. Per germline, CDR1 SNHLY and CDR2 FYNNEI. The CDR3 is 12 residues long. The CDR3 DNA follows: TGTGCCAGCAGTGCGACTACCATCGAGCAGTTCTTC. It codes for CASSATTIEQFF.

The chain uses TRBV9 and TRBJ2-1, with 15 nucleotides matching TRBD2. CDR3 length: 14 amino acids. Germline assignment: CDR1 SGDLS and CDR2 YYNGEE. V lost 5 bases, J lost 9 bases, and 3 bases stayed unmatched. CDR3 sequence reads: CASSGLAGGGEQFF. CDR3 coding DNA: TGTGCCAGCAGTGGACTAGCGGGGGGGGGTGAGCAGTTCTTC.

The chain has TRBV11-3 and TRBJ2-7; TRBD1 matches 10 bases. The CDR3 length is 15 residues. With V trimmed by 2 bases and J by 3 bases, 4 bases remained unmatched. Germline CDR1 SGHNT, CDR2 YENEEA. CDR3 loop: CASSLRTGGSYEQYF. The CDR3 DNA is TGTGCCAGCAGCTTAAGGACAGGGGGAAGCTACGAGCAGTACTTC. The variable domain in full, with the rest retrieved from reference TRBV11-3 and TRBJ2-7, is EAGVVQSPRYKIIEKKQPVAFWCNPISGHNTLYWYLQNLGQGPELLIRYENEEAVDDSQLPKDRFSAERLKGVDSTLKIQPAELGDSAVYLCASSLRTGGSYEQYFGPGTRLTVT.

The V and J genes are TRBV7-9 and TRBJ2-7; 7 bases match TRBD1. Germline assignment: CDR1 SEHNR and CDR2 FQNEAQ (reference sequence). V lost 2 bases to trimming and J lost 4 bases; unmatched junction nucleotides: 5. CDR3 size: 14 residues. The CDR3 loop is CASSLLGGTYEQYF. CDR3 coding DNA: TGTGCCAGCAGCTTACTAGGGGGCACTTACGAGCAGTACTTC. Complete variable domain (other parts from reference TRBV7-9 and TRBJ2-7): DTGVSQNPRHKITKRGQNVTFRCDPISEHNRLYWYRQTLGQGPEFLTYFQNEAQLEKSRLLSDRFSAERPKGSFSTLEIQRTEQGDSAMYLCASSLLGGTYEQYFGPGTRLTVT.

V is TRBV7-2 and J is TRBJ2-6; 14 bases map to TRBD2. This CDR3 is 18 amino acids long. The V gene's germline CDR1 is SGHTA and CDR2 FQGNSA. The V gene end was trimmed by 4 bases and the J gene end by 2 bases; junction bases not matched to a gene: 4. Here the CDR3 reads CASSYKGLAGAGANVLTF. As DNA, the CDR3 is TGTGCCAGCAGCTACAAGGGACTAGCGGGAGCTGGGGCCAACGTCCTGACTTTC. The whole variable domain, remainder taken from reference TRBV7-2 and TRBJ2-6, is GAGVSQSPSNKVTEKGKDVELRCDPISGHTALYWYRQSLGQGLEFLIYFQGNSAPDKSGLPSDRFSAERTGGSVSTLTIQRTQQEDSAVYLCASSYKGLAGAGANVLTFGAGSRLTVL.

The rearrangement links TRBV6-5 to TRBJ2-7; D might be TRBD2 (6 bases). Germline V lookup: CDR1 MNHEY, CDR2 SVGAGI. Between the trimmed V and J ends, which lost 0 bases and 3 bases, there was a span of 12 bases. The CDR3 sequence is 15 residues long. The CDR3 reads CASSYSLGGGYEQYF. The CDR3 DNA reads TGTGCCAGCAGTTACTCACTGGGAGGTGGCTACGAGCAGTACTTC.

This clone has just one count. The rearrangement links TRBV15 to TRBJ2-7; TRBD1 agrees at 7 bases. CDR3 length: 15 residues. From germline, CDR1 is LNHNV and CDR2 YYDKDF (reference sequence). V lost 2 bases and J lost 4; bases outside the gene matches: 8. The CDR3 spells CATSRKLGTDYEQYF. DNA of the CDR3: TGTGCCACCAGCAGAAAATTAGGGACAGATTACGAGCAGTACTTC.

The V and J genes are TRBV18 and TRBJ2-1; 11 nucleotides agree with TRBD1. The V and J ends lost 6 bases and 5 bases, in that order; junction bases with no gene match: 6. Germline V CDR1 and CDR2: KGHSH, LQKENI. The CDR3 contains 15 residues. CDR3 bases: TGTGCCAGCTCGCCAGGGACAGGGGGGGACAATGAGCAGTTCTTC. Protein product: CASSPGTGGDNEQFF. Combining the CDR3 with reference TRBV18 and TRBJ2-1 gives the whole variable domain NAGVMQNPRHLVRRRGQEARLRCSPMKGHSHVYWYRQLPEEGLKFMVYLQKENIIDESGMPKERFSAEFPKEGPSILRIQQVVRGDSAAYFCASSPGTGGDNEQFFGPGTRLTVL.